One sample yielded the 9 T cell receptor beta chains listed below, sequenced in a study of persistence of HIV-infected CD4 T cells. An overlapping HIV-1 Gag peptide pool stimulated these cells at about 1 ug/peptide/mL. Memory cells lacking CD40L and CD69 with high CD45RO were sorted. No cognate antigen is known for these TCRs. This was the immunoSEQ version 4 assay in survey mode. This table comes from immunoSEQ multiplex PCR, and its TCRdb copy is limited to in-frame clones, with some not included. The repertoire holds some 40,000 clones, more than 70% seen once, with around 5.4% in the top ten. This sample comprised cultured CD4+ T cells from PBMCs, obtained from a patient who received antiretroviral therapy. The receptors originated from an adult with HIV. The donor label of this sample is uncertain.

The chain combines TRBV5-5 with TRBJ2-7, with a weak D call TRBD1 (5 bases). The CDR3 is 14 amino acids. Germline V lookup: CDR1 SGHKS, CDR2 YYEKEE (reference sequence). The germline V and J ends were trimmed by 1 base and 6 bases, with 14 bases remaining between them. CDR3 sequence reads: CASSLSGQGGEQYF. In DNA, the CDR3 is TGTGCCAGCAGCTTGTCAGGGCAGGGCGGCGAGCAGTACTTC.

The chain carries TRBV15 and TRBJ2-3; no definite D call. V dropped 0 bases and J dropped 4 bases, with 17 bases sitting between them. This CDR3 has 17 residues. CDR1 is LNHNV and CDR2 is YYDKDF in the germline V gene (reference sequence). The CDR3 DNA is TGTGCCACCAGCAGAGATAAGAGGCCCCGGTTGGCAGATACGCAGTATTTT. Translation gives CATSRDKRPRLADTQYF.

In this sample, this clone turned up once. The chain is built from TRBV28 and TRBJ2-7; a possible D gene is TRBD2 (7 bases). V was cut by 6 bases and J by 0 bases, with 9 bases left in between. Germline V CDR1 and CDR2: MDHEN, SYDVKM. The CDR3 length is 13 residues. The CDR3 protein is CASRRGGSYEQYF. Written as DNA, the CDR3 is TGTGCCAGCAGGAGGGGGGGCTCCTACGAGCAGTACTTC.

CDR3: CASSLNQETQYF. The CDR3 DNA reads as TGTGCCAGCAGCTTAAACCAAGAGACCCAGTACTTC. The chain joins TRBV7-9 to TRBJ2-5, with D unresolved. Germline V gives CDR1 SEHNR, CDR2 FQNEAQ (reference sequence). The V end lost 2 bases, the J end lost 0 bases, and 1 base lay between the germline ends. The CDR3 consists of 12 residues. Full variable domain (rest looked up from reference TRBV7-9 and TRBJ2-5): DTGVSQNPRHKITKRGQNVTFRCDPISEHNRLYWYRQTLGQGPEFLTYFQNEAQLEKSRLLSDRFSAERPKGSFSTLEIQRTEQGDSAMYLCASSLNQETQYFGPGTRLLVL.

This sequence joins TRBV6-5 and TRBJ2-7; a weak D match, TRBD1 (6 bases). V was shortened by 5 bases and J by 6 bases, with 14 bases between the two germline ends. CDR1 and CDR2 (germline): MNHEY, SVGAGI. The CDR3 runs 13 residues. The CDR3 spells CASSPQGYGEQYF. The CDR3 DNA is TGTGCCAGCAGTCCCCAGGGGTATGGCGAGCAGTACTTC.

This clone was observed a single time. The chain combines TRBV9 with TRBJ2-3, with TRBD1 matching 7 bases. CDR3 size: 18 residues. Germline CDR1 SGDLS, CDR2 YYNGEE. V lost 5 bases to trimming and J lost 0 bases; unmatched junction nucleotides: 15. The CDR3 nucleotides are TGTGCCAGCAGAGCTTATCGACAGGGATCAGATAGCACAGATACGCAGTATTTT. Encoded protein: CASRAYRQGSDSTDTQYF.

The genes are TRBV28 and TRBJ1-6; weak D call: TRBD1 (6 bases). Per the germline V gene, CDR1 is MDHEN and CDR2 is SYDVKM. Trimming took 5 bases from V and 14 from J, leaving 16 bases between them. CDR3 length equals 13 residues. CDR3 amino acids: CASSATDRKALHF. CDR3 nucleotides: TGTGCCAGCAGTGCCACGGACAGAAAAGCCCTCCACTTT.

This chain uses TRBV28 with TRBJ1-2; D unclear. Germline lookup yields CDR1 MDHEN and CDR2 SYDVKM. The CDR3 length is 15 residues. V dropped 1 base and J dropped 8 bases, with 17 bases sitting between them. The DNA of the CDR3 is TGTGCCAGCAGTTTATTCGGCAGAAGTAAGGACGGCTACACCTTC. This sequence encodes CASSLFGRSKDGYTF.

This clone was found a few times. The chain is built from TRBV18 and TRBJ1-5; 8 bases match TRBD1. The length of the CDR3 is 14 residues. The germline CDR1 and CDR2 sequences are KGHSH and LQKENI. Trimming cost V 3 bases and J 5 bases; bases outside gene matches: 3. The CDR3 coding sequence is TGTGCCAGCTCACCGCAGACAGGGGATCAGCCCCAGCATTTT. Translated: CASSPQTGDQPQHF.